The table lists the clone carrying this TCR beta chain with a few counts. Its antigen is unknown. The data stem from a study of cytomegalovirus exposure and HLA in healthy donors. Regarding the study as a whole: In a later analysis, the majority of CMV-associated beta chains seemingly showed HLA restriction. Highly shared variants forming one cluster were likely a sequencing artifact.

13 Jbeta primers and 60 Vbeta primers were used for the PCR. Profiled with immunoSEQ multiplex PCR; TCRdb holds only in-frame clones, not every one. The table includes roughly 190,000 clones, more than 75% detected once. Germline CDR1 is MNHNS and CDR2 is SASEGT. Trimming removed 7 bases from V and 0 bases from J; junction bases left unmatched: 6. The CDR3 extends over 14 amino acids. This receptor was taken from a woman under 30 in good health and CMV-seronegative. Sequenced material: PBMCs. This chain connects TRBV6-1 to TRBJ2-7, with 7 bases matching TRBD2. DNA of the CDR3: TGTGCCAGCACCTCGGGAGGCCTCTCCTACGAGCAGTACTTC. This codes for CASTSGGLSYEQYF.